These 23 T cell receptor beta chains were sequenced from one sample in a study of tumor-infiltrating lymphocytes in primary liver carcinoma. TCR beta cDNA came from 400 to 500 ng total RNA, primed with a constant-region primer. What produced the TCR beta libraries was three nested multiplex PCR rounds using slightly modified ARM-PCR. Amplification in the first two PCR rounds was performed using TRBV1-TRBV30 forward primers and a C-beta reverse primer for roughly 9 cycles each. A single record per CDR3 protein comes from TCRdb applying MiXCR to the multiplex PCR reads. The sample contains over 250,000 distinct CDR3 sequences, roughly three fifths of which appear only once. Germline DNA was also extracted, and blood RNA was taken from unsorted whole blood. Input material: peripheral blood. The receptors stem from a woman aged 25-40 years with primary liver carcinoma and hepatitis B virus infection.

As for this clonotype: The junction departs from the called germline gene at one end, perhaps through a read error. The CDR3 coding sequence is TGTGCCAGCAGCTTCGGGGCCCGTTCCTACAATGAGCAGTCCTTC. It encodes CASSFGARSYNEQSF. The rearrangement joins TRBV11-3 to TRBJ2-1, with D perhaps matching TRBD1 or TRBD2 (5 bases each). This CDR3 is built from 15 residues. In germline, CDR1 is SGHNT, CDR2 YENEEA.

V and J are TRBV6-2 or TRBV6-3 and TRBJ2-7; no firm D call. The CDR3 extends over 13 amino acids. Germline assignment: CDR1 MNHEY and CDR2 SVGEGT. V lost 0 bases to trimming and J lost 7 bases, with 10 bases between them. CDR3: CASSYSTPREQYF. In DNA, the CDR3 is TGTGCCAGCAGTTACTCGACCCCTAGGGAGCAGTACTTC.

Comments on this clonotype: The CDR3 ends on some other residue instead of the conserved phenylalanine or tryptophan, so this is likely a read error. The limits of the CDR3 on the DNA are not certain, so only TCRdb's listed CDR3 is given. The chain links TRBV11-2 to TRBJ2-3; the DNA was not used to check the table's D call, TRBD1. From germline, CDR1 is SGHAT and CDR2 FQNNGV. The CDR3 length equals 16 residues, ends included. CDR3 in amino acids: CASSPQDRLSTDTRYS.

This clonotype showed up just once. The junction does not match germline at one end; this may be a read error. The CDR3 reads CSVDGLDYGQYF. In DNA, the CDR3 is TGTAGCGTTGATGGGCTAGACTACGGGCAGTACTTC. J is TRBJ2-7 and V is TRBV29-1; D is perhaps TRBD2 (5 bases). The CDR3 loop spans 12 amino acids. Germline CDR1 is SQVTM and CDR2 is ANQGSEA.

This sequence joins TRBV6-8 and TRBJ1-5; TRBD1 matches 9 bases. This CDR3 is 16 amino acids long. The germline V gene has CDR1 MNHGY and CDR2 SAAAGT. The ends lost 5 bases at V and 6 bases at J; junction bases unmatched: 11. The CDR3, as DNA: TGTGCCAGCAGTAAACCGGACAGGGGATGGAGTCAGCCCCAGCATTTT. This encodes CASSKPDRGWSQPQHF.

As DNA, the CDR3 is TGTGCCAGCAGCTTGATTGTGAGTGAAGGCCGAAACACCATATATTTT. The encoded protein is CASSLIVSEGRNTIYF. The V gene is TRBV5-5, the J gene TRBJ1-3, with unresolved D. V gave up 1 base and J gave up 5 bases, with 16 bases separating them. Germline CDR1 and CDR2: SGHKS and YYEKEE (reference sequence). The CDR3 spans 16 residues.

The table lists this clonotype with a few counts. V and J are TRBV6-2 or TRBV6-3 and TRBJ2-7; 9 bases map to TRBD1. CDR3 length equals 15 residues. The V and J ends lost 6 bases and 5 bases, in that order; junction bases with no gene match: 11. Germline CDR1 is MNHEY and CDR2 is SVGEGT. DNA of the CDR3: TGTGCCAGCAGCCCTCACGGGACAGGGACCCACGAGCAGTACTTC. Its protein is CASSPHGTGTHEQYF.

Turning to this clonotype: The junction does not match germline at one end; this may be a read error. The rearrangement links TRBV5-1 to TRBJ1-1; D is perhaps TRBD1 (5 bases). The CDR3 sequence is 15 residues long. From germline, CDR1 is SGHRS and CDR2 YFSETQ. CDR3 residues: CASSLNGGMNTEAFF. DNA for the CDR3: TGCGCCAGTAGCTTGAACGGGGGGATGAACACTGAAGCTTTCTTT.

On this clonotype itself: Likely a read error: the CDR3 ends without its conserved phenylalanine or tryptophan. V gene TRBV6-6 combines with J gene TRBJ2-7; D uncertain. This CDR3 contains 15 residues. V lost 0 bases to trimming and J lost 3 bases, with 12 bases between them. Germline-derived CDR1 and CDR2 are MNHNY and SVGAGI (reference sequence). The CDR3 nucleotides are TGTGCCAGCAGTTACTCGAGCCTGCATTTCTACGAGCAGTACTTA. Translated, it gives CASSYSSLHFYEQYL.

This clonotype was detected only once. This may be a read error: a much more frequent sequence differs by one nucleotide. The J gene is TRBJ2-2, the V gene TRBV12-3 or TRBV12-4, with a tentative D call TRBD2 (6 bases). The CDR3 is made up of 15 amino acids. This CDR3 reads CARSSGAAGVGELFF. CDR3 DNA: TGTGCCAGGAGTTCGGGAGCCGCAGGAGTCGGGGAGCTGTTTTTT.

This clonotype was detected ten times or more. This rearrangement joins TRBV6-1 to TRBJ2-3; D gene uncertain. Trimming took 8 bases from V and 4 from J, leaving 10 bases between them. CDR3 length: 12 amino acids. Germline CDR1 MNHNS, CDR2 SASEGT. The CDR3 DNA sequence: TGTGCCAGCCGGACGCCCTCAGATACGCAGTATTTT. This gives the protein CASRTPSDTQYF.

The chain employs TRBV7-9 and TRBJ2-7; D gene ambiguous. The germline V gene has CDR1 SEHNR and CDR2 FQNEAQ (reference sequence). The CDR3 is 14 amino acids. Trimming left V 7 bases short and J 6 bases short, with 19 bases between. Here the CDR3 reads CASTLFLVIGEQYF. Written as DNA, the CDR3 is TGTGCCAGCACCCTATTCCTCGTCATAGGCGAGCAGTACTTC.

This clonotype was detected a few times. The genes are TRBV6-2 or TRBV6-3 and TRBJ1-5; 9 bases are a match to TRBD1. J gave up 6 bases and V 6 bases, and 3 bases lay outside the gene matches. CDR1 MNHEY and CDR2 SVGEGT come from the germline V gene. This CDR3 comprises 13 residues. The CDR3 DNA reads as TGTGCCAGCAGCTGGACAGGGGCTCAGCCCCAGCATTTT. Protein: CASSWTGAQPQHF.

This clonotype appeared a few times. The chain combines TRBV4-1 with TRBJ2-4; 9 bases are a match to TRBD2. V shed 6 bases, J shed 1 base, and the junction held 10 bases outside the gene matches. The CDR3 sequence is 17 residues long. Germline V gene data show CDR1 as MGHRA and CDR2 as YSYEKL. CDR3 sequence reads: CASRVGLAGNAKNIQYF. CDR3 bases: TGCGCCAGCAGGGTCGGGCTAGCGGGGAACGCCAAAAACATTCAGTACTTC.

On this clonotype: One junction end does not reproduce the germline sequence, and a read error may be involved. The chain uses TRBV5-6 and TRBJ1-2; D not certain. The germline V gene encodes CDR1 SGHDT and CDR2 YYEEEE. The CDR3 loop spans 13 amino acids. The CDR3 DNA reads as TGTGCCAGCAGCTTGCAACAGATGTATGGTTACACCTTC. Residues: CASSLQQMYGYTF.

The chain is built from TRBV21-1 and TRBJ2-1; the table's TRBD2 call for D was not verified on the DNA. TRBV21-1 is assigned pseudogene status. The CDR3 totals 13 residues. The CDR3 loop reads CASTRSGRDEQFF. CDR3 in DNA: TGTGCCAGCACCCGGAGCGGGAGGGATGAGCAGTTCTTC.

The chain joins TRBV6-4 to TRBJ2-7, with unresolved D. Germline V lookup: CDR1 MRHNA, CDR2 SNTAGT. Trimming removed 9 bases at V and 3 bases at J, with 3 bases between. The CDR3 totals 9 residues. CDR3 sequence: CARLYEQYF. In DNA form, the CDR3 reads TGTGCCAGACTCTACGAGCAGTACTTC.

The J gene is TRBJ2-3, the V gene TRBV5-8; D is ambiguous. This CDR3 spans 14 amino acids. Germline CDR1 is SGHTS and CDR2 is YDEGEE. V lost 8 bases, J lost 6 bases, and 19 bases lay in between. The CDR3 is CARSRGPIHDTQYF. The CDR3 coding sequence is TGTGCCAGGAGCCGCGGACCGATCCACGATACGCAGTATTTT.

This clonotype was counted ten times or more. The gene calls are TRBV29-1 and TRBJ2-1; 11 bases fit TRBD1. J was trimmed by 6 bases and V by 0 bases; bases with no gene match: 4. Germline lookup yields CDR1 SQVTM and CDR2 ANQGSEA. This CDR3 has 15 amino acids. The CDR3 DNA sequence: TGCAGCGTTGAAGATCCCGGACAGGGGGCCAATGAGCAGTTCTTC. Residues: CSVEDPGQGANEQFF.

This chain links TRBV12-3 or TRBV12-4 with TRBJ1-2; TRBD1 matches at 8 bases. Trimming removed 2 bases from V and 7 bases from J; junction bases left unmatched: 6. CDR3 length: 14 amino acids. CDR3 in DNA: TGTGCCAGCAGTTTAAACCGACAGGGGAGTGGCTACACCTTC. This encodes CASSLNRQGSGYTF.

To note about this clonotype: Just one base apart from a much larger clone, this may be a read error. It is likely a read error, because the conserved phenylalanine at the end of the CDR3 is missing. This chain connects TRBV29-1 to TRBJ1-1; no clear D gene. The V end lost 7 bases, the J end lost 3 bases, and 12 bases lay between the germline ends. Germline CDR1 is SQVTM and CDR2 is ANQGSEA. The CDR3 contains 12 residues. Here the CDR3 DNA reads TGCAGCGCGTATAGGATTTACACTGAAGCTTTCTAT. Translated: CSAYRIYTEAFY.

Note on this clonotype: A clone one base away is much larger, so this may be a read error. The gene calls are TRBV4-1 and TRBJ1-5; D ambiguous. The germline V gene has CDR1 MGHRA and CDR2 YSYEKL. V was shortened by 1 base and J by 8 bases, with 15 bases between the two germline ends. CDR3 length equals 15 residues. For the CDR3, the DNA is TGCGCCAGCAGCCAAGTGAAGGATGGGAATAAGCCCCAGCATTTT. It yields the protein CASSQVKDGNKPQHF.

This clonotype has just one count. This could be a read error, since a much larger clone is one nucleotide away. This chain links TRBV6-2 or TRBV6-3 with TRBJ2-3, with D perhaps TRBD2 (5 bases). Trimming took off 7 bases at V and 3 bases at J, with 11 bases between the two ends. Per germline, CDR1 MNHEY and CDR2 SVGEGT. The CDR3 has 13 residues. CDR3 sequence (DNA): TGTGCCAGCAAGGAGCGGCATACAGATACGCAGTATTTT. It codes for CASKERHTDTQYF.